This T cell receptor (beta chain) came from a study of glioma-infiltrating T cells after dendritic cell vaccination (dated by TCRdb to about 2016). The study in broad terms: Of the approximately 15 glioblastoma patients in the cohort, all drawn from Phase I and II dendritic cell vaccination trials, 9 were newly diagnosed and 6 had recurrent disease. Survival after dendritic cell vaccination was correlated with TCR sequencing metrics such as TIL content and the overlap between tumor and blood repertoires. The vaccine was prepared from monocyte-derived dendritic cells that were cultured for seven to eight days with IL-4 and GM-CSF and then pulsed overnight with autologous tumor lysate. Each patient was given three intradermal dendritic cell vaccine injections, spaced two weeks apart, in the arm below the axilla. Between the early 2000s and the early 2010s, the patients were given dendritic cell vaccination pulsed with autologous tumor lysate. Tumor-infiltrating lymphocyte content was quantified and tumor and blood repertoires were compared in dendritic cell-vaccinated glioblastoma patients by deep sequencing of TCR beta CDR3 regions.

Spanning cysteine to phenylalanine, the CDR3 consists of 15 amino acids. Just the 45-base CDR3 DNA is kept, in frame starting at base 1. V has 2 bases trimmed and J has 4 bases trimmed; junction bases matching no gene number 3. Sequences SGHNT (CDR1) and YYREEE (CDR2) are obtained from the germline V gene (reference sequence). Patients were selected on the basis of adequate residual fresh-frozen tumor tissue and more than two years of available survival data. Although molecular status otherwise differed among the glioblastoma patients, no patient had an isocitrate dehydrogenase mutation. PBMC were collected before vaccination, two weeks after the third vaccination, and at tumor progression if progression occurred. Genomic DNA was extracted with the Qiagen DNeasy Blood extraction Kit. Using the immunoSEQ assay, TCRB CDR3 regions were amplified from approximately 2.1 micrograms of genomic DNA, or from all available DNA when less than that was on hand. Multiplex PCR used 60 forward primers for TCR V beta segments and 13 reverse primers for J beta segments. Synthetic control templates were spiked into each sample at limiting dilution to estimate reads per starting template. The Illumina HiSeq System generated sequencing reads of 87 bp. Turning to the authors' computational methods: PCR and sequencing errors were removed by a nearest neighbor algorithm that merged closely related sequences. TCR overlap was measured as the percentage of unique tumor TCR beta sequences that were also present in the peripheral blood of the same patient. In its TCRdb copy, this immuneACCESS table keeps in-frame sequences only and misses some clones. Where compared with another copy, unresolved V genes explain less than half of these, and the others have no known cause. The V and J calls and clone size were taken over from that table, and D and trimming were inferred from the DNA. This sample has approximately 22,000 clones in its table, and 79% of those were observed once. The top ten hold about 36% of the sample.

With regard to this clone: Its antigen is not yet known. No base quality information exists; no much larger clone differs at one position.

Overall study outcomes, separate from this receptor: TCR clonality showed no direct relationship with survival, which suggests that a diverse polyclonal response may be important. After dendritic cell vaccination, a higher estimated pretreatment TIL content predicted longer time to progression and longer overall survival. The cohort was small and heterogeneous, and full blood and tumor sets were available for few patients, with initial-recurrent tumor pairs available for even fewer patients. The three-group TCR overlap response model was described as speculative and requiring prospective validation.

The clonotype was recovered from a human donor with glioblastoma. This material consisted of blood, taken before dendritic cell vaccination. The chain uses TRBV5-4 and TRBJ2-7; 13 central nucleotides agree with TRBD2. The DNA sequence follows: TGTGCCAGCAGCTTTACGACTAGCGGGAGGTACGAGCAGTACTTC. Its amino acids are CASSFTTSGRYEQYF.